Reported below is one T cell receptor beta chain. Trimming removed 0 bases at V and 0 bases at J, with 14 bases between. The CDR3 contains 17 residues. Germline assignment: CDR1 SGHRS and CDR2 YFSETQ. The data are from a study of blood T cell repertoires in COVID-19. As for the study in general: Specimens from acute and convalescent COVID-19 originated in the United States, Italy and Spain.

As processed by the authors: Cell counts per sample came from amplifying reference gene primers. This table comes from immunoSEQ multiplex PCR, and its TCRdb copy is limited to in-frame clones, with some not included. That table is the source of V, J and clone size, and D and trimming were worked out from the DNA. Of 200,000 to 250,000 clones listed, approximately 83% are singletons. The TCR sequence derives from a young woman who had recovered from COVID-19. The chain has TRBV5-1 and TRBJ2-3; tentatively, D is TRBD2 (7 bases). Specimen: peripheral blood. In DNA form, the CDR3 reads TGCGCCAGCAGCTTGGCCAGTGCGGGGGCTAGCACAGATACGCAGTATTTT. Translated: CASSLASAGASTDTQYF.